This paragraph reports one TCR beta chain. Clinical history as reported by participants underpinned cohort assignment. Two negative PCRs, clearance, or symptom resolution had been documented for recovered Cohort 3 donors. The sample comes from a study of blood T cell repertoires in COVID-19. Repertoires were generated with immunoSEQ multiplex PCR, while TCRdb's copy carries only in-frame clones and drops some. The table shows 150,000 to 200,000 clones, with around 83% occurring only once. This receptor was identified in a man in his fifties or sixties who had recovered from COVID-19. The sequencing sample was made of PBMCs or T cells enriched from blood (not recorded which).

This chain's CDR3 is CASSKDRVTGELFF. DNA for the CDR3: TGTGCCAGCAGCAAGGACAGGGTCACCGGGGAGCTGTTTTTT. The chain joins TRBV2 to TRBJ2-2, with 8 nucleotides matching TRBD1. The CDR3 runs 14 residues. Germline values: CDR1 SNHLY, CDR2 FYNNEI. Unmatched junction bases numbered 4, after V lost 6 bases and J lost 4 bases. Looking up the rest from reference TRBV2 and TRBJ2-2 gives the full variable domain: EPEVTQTPSHQVTQMGQEVILRCVPISNHLYFYWYRQILGQKVEFLVSFYNNEISEKSEIFDDQFSVERPDGSNFTLKIRSTKLEDSAMYFCASSKDRVTGELFFGEGSRLTVL.